The 32 T cell receptor beta chains presented below share a single source sample, sequenced in a study of blood T cell repertoires in COVID-19 (TCRdb year 2020). The library was generated by the immunoSEQ multiplex PCR assay. TCRdb provides this immuneACCESS table in a form limited to in-frame rearrangements. Some clones are lacking; in checked studies, under half of them reflect an unresolved V gene, and why the rest are absent is not known. The sample table holds 150,000 to 200,000 clones, of which about 80% were seen once. The ten most abundant clones make up about 11% of the sample. Sequenced sample: PBMCs or T cells enriched from blood (not recorded which). These receptor sequences come from a man aged 45-65 years who had recovered from COVID-19.

J is TRBJ2-3 and V is TRBV6-5; weak D call: TRBD2 (5 bases). There are 14 residues in the CDR3. Trimming left V 7 bases short and J 0 bases short, with 11 bases between. Germline V CDR1 and CDR2: MNHEY, SVGAGI. As DNA, the CDR3 is TGTGCCAGCACTCCGGGATCTAGCACAGATACGCAGTATTTT. Translated: CASTPGSSTDTQYF.

The genes are TRBV27 and TRBJ2-3, with D maybe TRBD1 (6 bases). V was cut by 2 bases and J by 0 bases, with 18 bases left in between. Germline lookup yields CDR1 MNHEY and CDR2 SMNVEV (reference sequence). The CDR3 is 18 residues long. The CDR3 spells CASSLGQPVYHSTDTQYF. As DNA, the CDR3 is TGTGCCAGCAGTTTAGGACAGCCAGTCTATCATAGCACAGATACGCAGTATTTT.

This chain links TRBV4-1 with TRBJ2-2; the D is unclear. Germline values: CDR1 MGHRA, CDR2 YSYEKL. V lost 1 base and J lost 0, with 6 bases in between. The CDR3 length is 15 residues. CDR3 in DNA: TGCGCCAGCAGCCAAGTTCAATCGAACACCGGGGAGCTGTTTTTT. It translates to CASSQVQSNTGELFF.

V gene TRBV6-1 combines with J gene TRBJ2-1; no definite D call. This CDR3 spans 17 amino acids. Per the germline V gene, CDR1 is MNHNS and CDR2 is SASEGT. With 4 bases removed from V and 0 bases from J, the gap between germline ends came to 16 bases. For the CDR3, the DNA is TGTGCCAGCAGTGGAGCTCCACCGCTGAGCTCCTACAATGAGCAGTTCTTC. This codes for CASSGAPPLSSYNEQFF.

The rearrangement links TRBV2 to TRBJ1-5; 11 bases align to TRBD1. After removal of 4 bases from V and 5 bases from J, the junction contained 7 bases not matched to a gene. Germline V gene data show CDR1 as SNHLY and CDR2 as FYNNEI. The CDR3 is 16 amino acids. CDR3 bases: TGTGCCAGCAGTGGGGACAGGGGGGCAGTCTATCAGCCCCAGCATTTT. Translation: CASSGDRGAVYQPQHF.

This chain connects TRBV9 to TRBJ2-7; TRBD2 agrees at 7 bases. From germline, CDR1 is SGDLS and CDR2 YYNGEE. The V and J ends lost 0 bases and 4 bases, in that order; junction bases with no gene match: 7. The CDR3 extends over 15 amino acids. The CDR3: CASSVDERGVYEQYF. In nucleotides, the CDR3 is TGTGCCAGCAGCGTAGACGAGCGGGGAGTTTACGAGCAGTACTTC.

This chain joins TRBV28 and TRBJ1-2; D perhaps matches TRBD1 (6 bases). V was trimmed by 5 bases and J by 3 bases, leaving 19 bases between them. There are 16 residues in the CDR3. Per germline, CDR1 MDHEN and CDR2 SYDVKM. The DNA of the CDR3 is TGTGCCAGCAGTACTATAGGGGGGGCCGGGCACTATGGCTACACCTTC. It translates to CASSTIGGAGHYGYTF.

The J gene is TRBJ1-1, the V gene TRBV14; TRBD1 agrees at 8 bases. The CDR3 runs 15 residues. V was clipped by 2 bases and J by 1 base; unmatched bases: 3. Germline-derived CDR1 and CDR2 are SGHDN and FVKESK. As DNA, the CDR3 is TGTGCCAGCAGCCAAACAGGGGGAGAGAACACTGAAGCTTTCTTT. Translating gives CASSQTGGENTEAFF.

Here the CDR3 DNA reads TGTGCCAGCAGTTTAAGTGGCAGGGGGCACACTAATGAAAAACTGTTTTTT. It yields the protein CASSLSGRGHTNEKLFF. The chain employs TRBV27 and TRBJ1-4; TRBD1 aligns across 8 bases. The J segment lost 2 bases and the V segment lost 2 bases, leaving 7 bases of the junction unmatched. Per the germline V gene, CDR1 is MNHEY and CDR2 is SMNVEV (reference sequence). The CDR3 spans 17 residues.

The CDR3 reads CATGTEIANTGELFF. The CDR3 coding sequence is TGTGCCACAGGGACAGAGATAGCGAACACCGGGGAGCTGTTTTTT. This chain joins TRBV15 and TRBJ2-2, with TRBD1 matching 7 bases. Germline assignment: CDR1 LNHNV and CDR2 YYDKDF (reference sequence). Losses at the gene ends were 9 bases for V and 0 bases for J; bases not matched to a gene: 7. The length of the CDR3 is 15 residues.

The genes are TRBV10-1 and TRBJ2-7; 10 bases map to TRBD2. The CDR3 sequence is 15 residues long. Germline lookup yields CDR1 WNHNN and CDR2 SYGVQD (reference sequence). V lost 3 bases to trimming and J lost 6 bases; unmatched junction nucleotides: 8. The CDR3 here is CASSEGAGGFLEQYF. Here the CDR3 DNA reads TGCGCCAGCAGTGAAGGAGCGGGAGGGTTCCTCGAGCAGTACTTC.

V and J are TRBV14 and TRBJ2-2; D is ambiguous. This CDR3 has 13 residues. Trimming shortened V by 5 bases and J by 3 bases, and 7 bases separated the two germline ends. The germline V gene encodes CDR1 SGHDN and CDR2 FVKESK. The CDR3 sequence is CASSDDYTGELFF. CDR3 coding DNA: TGTGCCAGCAGCGACGACTACACCGGGGAGCTGTTTTTT.

V and J are TRBV11-3 and TRBJ2-2, with D possibly being TRBD1 (6 bases). Germline assignment: CDR1 SGHNT and CDR2 YENEEA. This CDR3 spans 16 amino acids. V lost 6 bases to trimming and J lost 2 bases, with 16 bases between them. The CDR3 protein is CASREGGRPNTGELFF. In nucleotides, the CDR3 is TGTGCCAGCAGGGAAGGGGGTCGGCCTAACACCGGGGAGCTGTTTTTT.

V gene TRBV19 combines with J gene TRBJ1-4, with D possibly TRBD1 on 5 matching bases. The CDR3 runs 14 residues. The V gene's germline CDR1 is LNHDA and CDR2 SQIVND (reference sequence). Trimming took off 9 bases at V and 7 bases at J, with 18 bases between the two ends. Here the CDR3 DNA reads TGTGCCAGCGCCCTAGGGGCCAAGGGTGAAAAACTGTTTTTT. It codes for CASALGAKGEKLFF.

J is TRBJ1-1 and V is TRBV28; a weak D match, TRBD1 (5 bases). Germline values: CDR1 MDHEN, CDR2 SYDVKM. The CDR3 is 15 residues long. The germline V and J ends were trimmed by 8 bases and 3 bases, with 19 bases remaining between them. DNA for the CDR3: TGTGCCAGCGGCAAGGGGTCCCGACGGTACACTGAAGCTTTCTTT. Protein: CASGKGSRRYTEAFF.

V and J are TRBV6-5 and TRBJ2-7; 8 bases align to TRBD2. CDR1 and CDR2 (germline): MNHEY, SVGAGI. With 10 bases clipped from V and 5 bases from J, the junction kept 4 bases outside the gene matches. The CDR3 is 11 amino acids. Written as DNA, the CDR3 is TGTGCCATCCAGCGGGAGAACGAGCAGTACTTC. Translating gives CAIQRENEQYF.

V is TRBV19 and J is TRBJ1-4, with D tentatively TRBD1 (5 bases). Trimming took 2 bases from V and 9 from J, leaving 13 bases between them. The CDR3 consists of 14 residues. CDR1 is LNHDA, CDR2 SQIVND, per germline (reference sequence). CDR3 in DNA: TGTGCCAGTAGTATATCTACAGGAAGCCAAAAACTGTTTTTT. Translation: CASSISTGSQKLFF. The variable domain in full, completed from reference TRBV19 and TRBJ1-4, reads DGGITQSPKYLFRKEGQNVTLSCEQNLNHDAMYWYRQDPGQGLRLIYYSQIVNDFQKGDIAEGYSVSREKKESFPLTVTSAQKNPTAFYLCASSISTGSQKLFFGSGTQLSVL.

The chain links TRBV5-1 to TRBJ2-2; TRBD1 matches at 8 bases. The CDR3 loop spans 18 amino acids. V dropped 0 bases and J dropped 1; count of bases not matched to a gene: 8. Germline V gene lookup returns CDR1 SGHRS and CDR2 YFSETQ. CDR3 in amino acids: CASSLVFSGQGNTGELFF. For the CDR3, the DNA is TGCGCCAGCAGCTTGGTATTTAGCGGACAGGGGAACACCGGGGAGCTGTTTTTT. Filled out from reference TRBV5-1 and TRBJ2-2, the complete variable domain reads KAGVTQTPRYLIKTRGQQVTLSCSPISGHRSVSWYQQTPGQGLQFLFEYFSETQRNKGNFPGRFSGRQFSNSRSEMNVSTLELGDSALYLCASSLVFSGQGNTGELFFGEGSRLTVL.

The V gene is TRBV28, the J gene TRBJ2-7; possibly TRBD1 for D (6 bases). The CDR3 extends over 14 amino acids. Germline CDR1 reads MDHEN; CDR2 reads SYDVKM. Trimming pared 4 bases from V and 2 bases from J, leaving 12 bases between. In DNA form, the CDR3 reads TGTGCCAGCAGTTGGCTGGACAGTACCTACGAGCAGTACTTC. Protein: CASSWLDSTYEQYF.

This clone occurred once. The CDR3 coding sequence is TGTGCCAGCAGTCCACAGGGCTCCGGGGAGCTGTTTTTT. Translating gives CASSPQGSGELFF. The rearrangement links TRBV6-5 to TRBJ2-2; possible D gene TRBD1, 6 bases. Germline V gene data show CDR1 as MNHEY and CDR2 as SVGAGI. The V end was cut by 5 bases, the J end by 6 bases, with 10 bases between. CDR3 length: 13 amino acids.

V usage is TRBV7-9 and J usage is TRBJ2-1; TRBD2 aligns across 15 bases. V trimming: 5 bases; J trimming: 8 bases; junction bases outside the gene matches: 7. This CDR3 contains 16 residues. Germline V CDR1 and CDR2: SEHNR, FQNEAQ (reference sequence). CDR3 residues: CASSPSGLAGGYEQFF. The CDR3 DNA reads as TGTGCCAGCAGCCCGAGCGGACTAGCGGGAGGGTATGAGCAGTTCTTC.

As DNA, the CDR3 is TGTGCTACAGCCTTTGCAACTAATGAAAAACTGTTTTTT. Its protein is CATAFATNEKLFF. The chain uses TRBV6-5 and TRBJ1-4, with D hard to call. This CDR3 has 13 residues. Germline-derived CDR1 and CDR2 are MNHEY and SVGAGI.

The V gene is TRBV2, the J gene TRBJ2-2; 8 bases are a match to TRBD2. V shed 6 bases and J 2 bases; nucleotides not matched to a gene: 5. Germline CDR1 is SNHLY and CDR2 is FYNNEI. The CDR3 is 15 residues long. The DNA of the CDR3 is TGTGCCAGCAGGAAACTAGCGGTAAACACCGGGGAGCTGTTTTTT. Its protein is CASRKLAVNTGELFF.

As DNA, the CDR3 is TGTGCCAGCAGTGTCGACGCCGGGGGGCATCAGCCCCAGCATTTT. Its translation is CASSVDAGGHQPQHF. V and J are TRBV6-4 and TRBJ1-5; the D gene is possibly TRBD1 (6 bases). The CDR3 covers 15 residues. Trimming removed 4 bases from V and 5 bases from J, with 15 bases in between. Germline V gene data show CDR1 as MRHNA and CDR2 as SNTAGT.

The chain combines TRBV28 with TRBJ2-5; 7 bases match TRBD2. Trimming removed 7 bases from V and 5 bases from J; junction bases left unmatched: 10. This CDR3 has 14 residues. Germline V gene lookup returns CDR1 MDHEN and CDR2 SYDVKM. The CDR3 DNA reads TGTGCCAGCAACCGCGGCGCGGGAGTGGAGACCCAGTACTTC. Translated, it gives CASNRGAGVETQYF.

The genes are TRBV14 and TRBJ1-6; D possibly corresponds to TRBD1 (6 bases). The V and J ends lost 4 bases and 9 bases respectively, with 13 bases between them. The germline gives CDR1 SGHDN, CDR2 FVKESK. The CDR3 is 14 residues long. The CDR3 loop is CASSPGHPSSPLHF. For the CDR3, the DNA is TGTGCCAGCAGCCCGGGACACCCAAGTTCACCCCTCCACTTT.

The rearrangement uses TRBV14 and TRBJ2-3, with a tentative D call TRBD2 (5 bases). The V gene lost 0 bases and the J gene lost 2 bases, with 21 bases spanning the gap. Looked up from germline, CDR1 is SGHDN and CDR2 is FVKESK. CDR3 length: 19 residues. The CDR3 here is CASSQDREELSSVTDTQYF. The CDR3 region has the DNA TGTGCCAGCAGCCAAGATCGGGAAGAACTTTCCTCGGTCACAGATACGCAGTATTTT.

This sequence joins TRBV6-5 and TRBJ2-3, with D perhaps TRBD1 (6 bases). Germline lookup yields CDR1 MNHEY and CDR2 SVGAGI. This CDR3 contains 14 residues. Trimming pared 6 bases from V and 2 bases from J, leaving 12 bases between. The CDR3 loop reads CASSVQGLTDTQYF. Written as DNA, the CDR3 is TGTGCCAGCAGCGTACAGGGCCTCACAGATACGCAGTATTTT.

The V call is TRBV7-8, the J call TRBJ2-7; TRBD2 matches 11 bases. The germline V gene has CDR1 SGHVS and CDR2 FQNEAQ. J lost 4 bases, V lost 1 base, and 3 bases had no gene match. The CDR3 spans 15 residues. The CDR3 sequence is CASSLDTSGGYEQYF. CDR3 sequence (DNA): TGTGCCAGCAGCTTAGACACTAGCGGGGGTTACGAGCAGTACTTC.

The chain carries TRBV24-1 and TRBJ2-5; 12 nucleotides agree with TRBD1. Germline lookup yields CDR1 KGHDR and CDR2 SFDVKD. The CDR3 is made up of 16 amino acids. V was clipped by 3 bases and J by 5 bases; unmatched bases: 6. The CDR3 loop reads CATSDPGQGAAETQYF. As DNA, the CDR3 is TGTGCCACCAGTGATCCGGGACAGGGGGCTGCGGAGACCCAGTACTTC.

The V call is TRBV3-1 (or the pseudogene TRBV3-2), the J call TRBJ1-1, with D tentatively TRBD1 (5 bases). V was cut by 0 bases and J by 0 bases, with 11 bases left in between. CDR1 and CDR2 from the germline V gene are LGHDT and YNNKEL (reference sequence). The CDR3 has 16 amino acids. CDR3 loop: CASSQEGVYMNTEAFF. In nucleotides, the CDR3 is TGTGCCAGCAGCCAAGAAGGGGTTTACATGAACACTGAAGCTTTCTTT.

The V and J genes are TRBV19 and TRBJ1-2; the D is unclear. V shed 10 bases and J shed 8 bases, with 17 bases lying between them. CDR1 LNHDA and CDR2 SQIVND come from the germline V gene (reference sequence). This CDR3 contains 12 residues. CDR3: CAISMRGYGYTF. CDR3 bases: TGTGCCATCAGTATGCGAGGGTACGGCTACACCTTC.